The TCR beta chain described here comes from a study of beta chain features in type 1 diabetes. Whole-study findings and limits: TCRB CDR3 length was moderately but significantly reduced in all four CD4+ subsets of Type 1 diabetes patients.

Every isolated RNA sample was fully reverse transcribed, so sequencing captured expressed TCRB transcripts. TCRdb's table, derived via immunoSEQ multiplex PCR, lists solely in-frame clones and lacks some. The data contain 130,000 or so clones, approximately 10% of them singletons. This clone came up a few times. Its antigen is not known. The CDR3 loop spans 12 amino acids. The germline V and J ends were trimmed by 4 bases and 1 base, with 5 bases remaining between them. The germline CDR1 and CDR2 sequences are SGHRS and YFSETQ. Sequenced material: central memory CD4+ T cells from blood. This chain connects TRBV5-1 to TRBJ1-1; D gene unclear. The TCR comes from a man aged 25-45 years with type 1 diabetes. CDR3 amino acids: CASSGANTEAFF. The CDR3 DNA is TGCGCCAGCAGCGGAGCGAACACTGAAGCTTTCTTT.